This T cell receptor (beta chain) was documented in a study of PD-1 blockade in classical Hodgkin lymphoma. Regarding the study as a whole: Newly diagnosed patients and complete responders had comparable diversity at baseline. Baseline TCR diversity was reportedly lower in newly diagnosed patients than in healthy donors. It was reported as lower still in relapsed/refractory patients.

Each patient experienced a relapse that followed autologous stem cell transplantation, and brentuximab vedotin exposure varied. The data were produced by immunoSEQ multiplex PCR, yet TCRdb's version contains in-frame clones alone and is incomplete. The sample has about 58,000 clones, under 95% seen once. Details on this clone: Its target is unknown.

The origin of this receptor is a human donor with classical Hodgkin lymphoma. The sequencing here drew on peripheral blood mononuclear cells (PBMCs), taken before the second cycle of nivolumab.

CDR3 nucleotide sequence: TGTGCCAGCAGTGAAAAAAGGGCCAGCGGCAGTTTGGAGACCCAGTACTTC. This codes for CASSEKRASGSLETQYF. The V call is TRBV25-1, the J call TRBJ2-5; D may be TRBD2 (5 bases). The CDR3 contains 17 residues. Trimming took 2 bases from V and 5 from J, leaving 21 bases between them. Germline V gene data show CDR1 as MGHDK and CDR2 as SYGVNS.